This record concerns one T cell receptor beta chain sequence. Its antigen is unknown. Base qualities are not at hand, and no much larger clone is one base apart. These data originate in a study of OX40 agonist ivuxolimab in advanced cancers. About the investigation overall: Ivuxolimab was a fully human IgG2 agonistic monoclonal antibody targeting the costimulatory receptor OX40 (CD134). Intravenous ivuxolimab was administered to patients every 2 weeks at six dose levels: 0.01, 0.1, 0.3, 1.5, 3 and 10 mg/kg. Of the 50 to 55 dose-escalation patients, hepatocellular carcinoma was present in roughly 19, melanoma in approximately 15, renal cell carcinoma in 9 and head and neck cancer in 9. A male proportion of under 85% and a mean age of about 60 years, ranging from 23 to 79, were recorded for the dose-escalation cohort. Patients were allowed to have had prior anti-PD-1, anti-PD-L1 or anti-CTLA-4 therapy, and 40% of the dose-escalation patients had previously received checkpoint inhibitors. Partial responses occurred in three dose-escalation patients: two with cutaneous melanoma and one with hepatocellular carcinoma. Peripheral TCRbeta sequencing aimed to test whether ivuxolimab altered TCR sequence diversity and caused clonal T-cell expansion. The paper describes the monotherapy dose-escalation part (N = 52 patients) of the phase I trial of ivuxolimab.

Counted from cysteine to phenylalanine, this CDR3 has 11 amino acids. Of all the DNA, just the CDR3 is kept, 33 bases in frame from base 1. CDR1 is given as GTSNPN and CDR2 as SVGIG, both from the germline V gene (reference sequence). The trial excluded patients who had a history of autoimmune disease or who were on systemic immunosuppression. Peripheral blood for TCR sequencing was collected from all dose cohorts at baseline, on cycle 4 day 1, and on cycle 7 day 1. The samples were taken from a phase I, first-in-human, multicenter, open-label dose-escalation trial of ivuxolimab. Adults with locally advanced or metastatic melanoma, renal cell, hepatocellular, or head and neck squamous cell carcinoma were enrolled in the trial. CD4+ and CD8+ T cells were sorted separately from peripheral blood before TCR sequencing. To sequence the TCRbeta CDR3 region, genomic DNA was isolated from the sorted cells. The immunoSEQ Assay was used to sequence the TCRbeta CDR3 regions. The immuneACCESS repertoire file appears here via TCRdb, limited to in-frame rearrangements. These files lack a portion of the clones; in checked studies, under half of the deficit traces to unresolved V genes, and the cause of the others is not known. For this sample there are under 65,000 clones; 85% appear just once. The ten largest account for about 20% of the sample.

Beyond this particular receptor, the publication reports: In partial responders in the 0.1-3.0 mg/kg groups, normalized peripheral clonal expansion was found to be among the lowest, especially among CD8+ T cells. Antigen specificity was not determined for the clonally expanded peripheral T cells. Low levels of normalized T-cell clonal expansion were also shown by some nonresponding patients. At doses from 0.1 to 3.0 mg/kg, clonal expansion was seen in both CD4+ and CD8+ blood T cells between baseline and week 6. On average, CD8+ T cells showed more expanded clones than CD4+ T cells after ivuxolimab.

The source was CD4+ or CD8+ T cells sorted from blood, collected in a trial of the OX40 agonist ivuxolimab. This TCR derives from an adult with an advanced solid tumor such as melanoma, head and neck, liver or kidney cancer. The chain joins TRBV30 to TRBJ1-1; the D gene is perhaps TRBD1, on 5 matching bases. The sequence in DNA is TGTGCGGGGGGGTGGAACACTGAAGCTTTCTTT. Its translation reads: CAGGWNTEAFF. The reference TRBV30 and TRBJ1-1 proteins fill in what lies around the CDR3, so the full variable domain reads SQTIHQWPATLVQPVGSPLSLECTVEGTSNPNLYWYRQAAGRGLQLLFYSVGIGQISSEVPQNLSASRPQDRQFILSSKKLLLSDSGFYLCAGGWNTEAFFGQGTRLTVV.